These 15 T cell receptor beta chains came from one sample sequenced in a study of response to subunit inactivated influenza vaccine (dated by TCRdb to the late 2010s). The receptor library was made with RT-PCR. The instrument was an Illumina HiSeq 2500. In-frame beta chains were kept once TCRdb had trimmed the public reads at Q25 with fastp and called clones with MiXCR. A single entry per CDR3 protein holds the most common genes and DNA from its merged rows. The sample has around 520,000 distinct CDR3 sequences on record, approximately 12% of them singletons. In total, the top ten clones hold about 9.4% of the sample. Sequences were derived from PBMCs from blood, sampled on the day of vaccination. All receptors derive from a man in his fifties who received an inactivated influenza vaccine. Donor details come from another sample of the same person, matched by shared clones.

The chain links TRBV4-1 to TRBJ2-7, with a possible D match to TRBD2 (6 bases). CDR1 and CDR2 from the germline V gene are MGHRA and YSYEKL. V was pared by 2 bases and J by 0 bases, with 23 bases between. This CDR3 region has 19 residues. DNA of the CDR3: TGCGCCAGCAGCCAACTGTGGGGGGTGGGGGTTGAAAGCTCCTACGAGCAGTACTTC. It specifies CASSQLWGVGVESSYEQYF.

The rearrangement uses TRBV20-1 and TRBJ2-3, with 8 positions matching TRBD2. The CDR3 extends over 14 amino acids. Germline V gives CDR1 DFQATT, CDR2 SNEGSKA (reference sequence). V shed 6 bases and J 3 bases; nucleotides not matched to a gene: 8. DNA for the CDR3: TGCAGTGCCCGAGGACTAGCTCTAACAGATACGCAGTATTTT. This gives the protein CSARGLALTDTQYF.

This chain links TRBV6-1 with TRBJ1-5; 10 bases agree with TRBD1. J lost 2 bases, V lost 6 bases, and 4 bases had no gene match. The CDR3 spans 15 residues. CDR1 is MNHNS, CDR2 SASEGT, per germline. DNA of the CDR3: TGTGCCAGCAGATTCGGGACAGGGGGCAATCAGCCCCAGCATTTT. Its protein is CASRFGTGGNQPQHF.

This clonotype was seen at least ten times. The chain couples TRBV7-9 to TRBJ2-1; TRBD2 agrees at 8 bases. The trim removed 3 bases at V and 1 base at J, leaving 5 bases unmatched. From germline, CDR1 is SEHNR and CDR2 FQNEAQ (reference sequence). CDR3 length: 16 amino acids. Here the CDR3 DNA reads TGTGCCAGCAGCTTCGCAACGGGAGGGTCCTACAATGAGCAGTTCTTC. Amino acids: CASSFATGGSYNEQFF.

CDR3: CAISELPVYSNQPQHF. CDR3 nucleotide sequence: TGTGCCATCAGTGAGTTGCCAGTCTATAGCAATCAGCCCCAGCATTTT. V gene TRBV10-3 combines with J gene TRBJ1-5; no firm D call. V dropped 1 base and J dropped 0 bases, with 10 bases sitting between them. The CDR3 contains 16 residues. CDR1 ENHRY and CDR2 SYGVKD come from the germline V gene.

This chain connects TRBV6-1 to TRBJ1-1; D may be TRBD1 (6 bases). The CDR3 contains 16 residues. The V end lost 6 bases, the J end lost 1 base, and 18 bases lay between the germline ends. Per germline, CDR1 MNHNS and CDR2 SASEGT. CDR3 sequence (DNA): TGTGCCAGCAGCGCGGTTAGGGGGTTTCGGAACACTGAAGCTTTCTTT. It yields the protein CASSAVRGFRNTEAFF.

This clonotype was seen many times. The chain links TRBV4-1 to TRBJ1-1, with a tentative D call TRBD1 (6 bases). V dropped 4 bases and J dropped 1 base, with 13 bases sitting between them. The CDR3 length is 15 residues. Germline lookup yields CDR1 MGHRA and CDR2 YSYEKL. CDR3 amino acids: CASSLRGGENTEAFF. The CDR3 nucleotides read TGCGCCAGCAGCCTTAGGGGGGGGGAGAACACTGAAGCTTTCTTT.

This clonotype came up a few times. The chain combines TRBV4-3 with TRBJ2-7; D is undetermined. Trimming left V 1 base short and J 3 bases short, with 7 bases between. This CDR3 region has 13 residues. CDR1 is LGHNA, CDR2 YSLEER, per germline. For the CDR3, the DNA is TGCGCCAGCAGCCAAGGGTCTTACTACGAGCAGTACTTC. Translating it yields CASSQGSYYEQYF.

The V and J genes are TRBV29-1 and TRBJ2-5; D unresolved. Trimming removed 2 bases from V and 5 bases from J, with 9 bases in between. Per germline, CDR1 SQVTM and CDR2 ANQGSEA. This CDR3 spans 12 amino acids. In nucleotides, the CDR3 is TGCAGCGTTGAAAGGGTTGGGGAGACCCAGTACTTC. Translated, it gives CSVERVGETQYF. The whole variable domain, filled in from reference TRBV29-1 and TRBJ2-5, reads SAVISQKPSRDICQRGTSLTIQCQVDSQVTMMFWYRQQPGQSLTLIATANQGSEATYESGFVIDKFPISRPNLTFSTLTVSNMSPEDSSIYLCSVERVGETQYFGPGTRLLVL.

The chain couples TRBV9 to TRBJ2-1, with no clear D. The V gene's germline CDR1 is SGDLS and CDR2 YYNGEE. The ends were cut back, 0 bases at V and 8 bases at J, with 9 bases in the middle. The CDR3 has 13 residues. The CDR3 DNA follows: TGTGCCAGCAGCGTAGGGACGATTCATGAGCAGTTCTTC. It encodes CASSVGTIHEQFF. The complete variable domain, with remaining parts taken from reference TRBV9 and TRBJ2-1, reads DSGVTQTPKHLITATGQRVTLRCSPRSGDLSVYWYQQSLDQGLQFLIQYYNGEERAKGNILERFSAQQFPDLHSELNLSSLELGDSALYFCASSVGTIHEQFFGPGTRLTVL.

The J gene is TRBJ2-1, the V gene TRBV11-2; TRBD2 aligns across 8 bases. Germline CDR1 and CDR2: SGHAT and FQNNGV. The V and J ends lost 5 bases and 2 bases, in that order; junction bases with no gene match: 8. The CDR3 contains 16 residues. DNA for the CDR3: TGTGCCAGCAGCCCCCTAACTAGCGGCCCCTACAATGAGCAGTTCTTC. It yields the protein CASSPLTSGPYNEQFF.

V gene TRBV5-5 combines with J gene TRBJ2-6; tentative D call: TRBD1 (5 bases). The V end was cut by 7 bases, the J end by 0 bases, with 11 bases between. The V gene's germline CDR1 is SGHKS and CDR2 YYEKEE (reference sequence). There are 15 residues in the CDR3. The CDR3 sequence is CASGSGPSGANVLTF. The CDR3 DNA sequence: TGTGCCAGCGGCTCAGGGCCCTCTGGGGCCAACGTCCTGACTTTC.

The table lists this clonotype with a few counts. The CDR3 DNA is TGTGCCTGGAGTGCAGGGGCCGGACAGCCCCAGCATTTT. Its translation is CAWSAGAGQPQHF. V is TRBV30 and J is TRBJ1-5; D is perhaps TRBD1 (6 bases). Trimming cost V 1 base and J 7 bases, with 11 bases left between them. CDR3 length: 13 amino acids. Germline CDR1 GTSNPN, CDR2 SVGIG (reference sequence).

The J gene is TRBJ2-7, the V gene TRBV20-1; the match to TRBD1 covers 10 bases. V gave up 8 bases and J gave up 5 bases; unmatched junction bases: 15. The CDR3 consists of 15 residues. CDR1 DFQATT and CDR2 SNEGSKA come from the germline V gene (reference sequence). CDR3 protein: CSTELGTGARDEQYF. In DNA form, the CDR3 reads TGCAGTACCGAGCTGGGGACAGGGGCGCGGGACGAGCAGTACTTC.

This clonotype was seen a few times. The chain joins TRBV25-1 to TRBJ2-7; 10 bases are a match to TRBD2. From germline, CDR1 is MGHDK and CDR2 SYGVNS. The trim removed 7 bases at V and 6 bases at J, leaving 12 bases unmatched. The CDR3 spans 15 residues. CDR3 nucleotide sequence: TGTGCCAGCACCGACGGTACTAGCGGGAAGACCGAGCAGTACTTC. This gives the protein CASTDGTSGKTEQYF.